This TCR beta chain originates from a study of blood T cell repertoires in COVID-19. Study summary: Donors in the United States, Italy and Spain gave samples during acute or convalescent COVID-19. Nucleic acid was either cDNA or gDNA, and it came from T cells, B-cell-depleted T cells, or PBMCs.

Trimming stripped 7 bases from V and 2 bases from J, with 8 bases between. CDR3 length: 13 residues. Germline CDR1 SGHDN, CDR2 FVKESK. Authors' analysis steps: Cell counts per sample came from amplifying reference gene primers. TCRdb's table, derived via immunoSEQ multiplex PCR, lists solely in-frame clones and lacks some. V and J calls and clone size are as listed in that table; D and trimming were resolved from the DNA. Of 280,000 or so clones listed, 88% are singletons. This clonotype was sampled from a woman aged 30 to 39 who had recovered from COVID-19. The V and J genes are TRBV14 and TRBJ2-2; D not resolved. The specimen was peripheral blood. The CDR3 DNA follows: TGTGCCAGCAAATCCCTCAACACCGGGGAGCTGTTTTTT. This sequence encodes CASKSLNTGELFF.